This is a list of T cell receptor beta chains from one sample in a study of blood T cells in healthy people across ages. TCRdb independently ran MiXCR on the 5' RACE reads; one entry per CDR3 protein. The sample yields 1,300,000 or so distinct CDR3 sequences, approximately 59% seen once. The specimen sequenced was blood. These receptors were obtained from a man aged 18 to 30 in good health. CDR3s include the opening cysteine and the closing phenylalanine or tryptophan. Each record gives: clone size, V gene, J gene, D gene, CDR3 protein, CDR3 DNA. D genes are given only for firm matches. Clone size is not always given. Where it is, it says once, few, many or a class for expanded clones.

.	TRBV6-5	TRBJ2-1	.	CASISRPGAYNEQFF	TGTGCCAGCATCTCGCGACCCGGGGCCTACAATGAGCAGTTCTTC
.	TRBV6-6	TRBJ2-3	.	CASSYIGETFSTDTQYF	TGTGCCAGCAGTTACATCGGGGAGACTTTTTCCACAGATACGCAGTATTTT
.	TRBV6-1	TRBJ1-4	TRBD1	CASSEALPGGATNEKLFF	TGTGCCAGCAGTGAAGCGCTGCCAGGGGGCGCGACTAATGAAAAACTGTTTTTT
few	TRBV20-1	TRBJ2-7	TRBD1	CSARDQAGTGYAEQYF	TGCAGTGCTAGAGATCAGGCGGGGACAGGGTATGCCGAGCAGTACTTC
.	TRBV7-2	TRBJ2-1	TRBD2	CASSLWTSGRRNEQFF	TGTGCCAGCAGCTTATGGACTAGCGGGAGGAGAAATGAGCAGTTCTTC
few	TRBV27	TRBJ2-1	TRBD2	CASGTSGGAGSSYNEQFF	TGTGCCAGCGGGACTAGCGGGGGCGCCGGAAGCTCCTACAATGAGCAGTTCTTC
.	TRBV10-2	TRBJ2-7	.	CASGRGNSYEQYF	TGCGCCAGCGGTAGGGGGAACTCCTACGAGCAGTACTTC
few	TRBV4-3	TRBJ2-7	.	CASSQVRGTYEQYF	TGCGCCAGCAGCCAAGTCAGGGGTACCTACGAGCAGTACTTC
.	TRBV27	TRBJ2-5	.	CTSSLGLLPETQYF	TGTACCAGCAGTCTGGGACTCCTTCCAGAGACCCAGTACTTC
.	TRBV4-1	TRBJ2-1	TRBD2	CASSQVAGGTSAFYNEQFF	TGCGCCAGCAGCCAAGTAGCGGGGGGGACCTCAGCCTTCTACAATGAGCAGTTCTTC
.	TRBV29-1	TRBJ2-7	.	CSARQDGYEQYF	TGCAGCGCACGACAAGATGGGTACGAGCAGTACTTC
many	TRBV5-1	TRBJ2-6	.	CASSLEGSGANVLTF	TGCGCCAGCAGCTTGGAAGGGTCCGGGGCCAACGTCCTGACTTTC
.	TRBV20-1	TRBJ1-2	.	CSAREQGGGYTF	TGCAGTGCTAGAGAACAGGGCGGAGGCTACACCTTC
.	TRBV21-1	TRBJ1-5	.	CASSKNQPQHF	TGTGCCAGCAGCAAGAATCAGCCCCAGCATTTT
.	TRBV12-3/TRBV12-4	TRBJ2-2	.	CASRPLTGELFF	TGTGCCAGCAGGCCTCTCACCGGGGAGCTGTTTTTT
.	TRBV12-3/TRBV12-4	TRBJ2-5	.	CASSPWIIYQETQYF	TGTGCCAGCAGCCCCTGGATAATTTACCAAGAGACCCAGTACTTC
.	TRBV29-1	TRBJ2-3	TRBD2	CSVRAVSGRNVNTQYF	TGCAGCGTCCGCGCCGTTAGCGGGAGGAACGTGAATACGCAGTATTTT
.	TRBV20-1	TRBJ2-2	TRBD2	CSASVSGRAVGELFF	TGCAGTGCTAGTGTGAGCGGGAGGGCGGTAGGGGAGCTGTTTTTT
.	TRBV7-2	TRBJ2-4	.	CASSVAKWDIQYF	TGTGCCAGCAGCGTAGCGAAGTGGGACATTCAGTACTTC
.	TRBV20-1	TRBJ2-1	TRBD2	CSADSGGVYNEQFF	TGCAGTGCTGATAGCGGGGGGGTTTACAATGAGCAGTTCTTC
.	TRBV12-3/TRBV12-4	TRBJ2-7	TRBD2	CASSPAGVVYEQYF	TGTGCCAGCAGCCCAGCGGGAGTAGTTTACGAGCAGTACTTC
few	TRBV27	TRBJ2-7	TRBD2	CASSTNSGGAYEQYF	TGTGCCAGCAGTACCAATAGCGGGGGGGCCTACGAGCAGTACTTC
.	TRBV7-9	TRBJ2-3	TRBD2	CASSLAAETSGTDTQYF	TGTGCCAGCAGCTTAGCCGCCGAGACTAGCGGCACAGATACGCAGTATTTT
.	TRBV30	TRBJ1-5	.	CAWSPRGDQPQHF	TGTGCCTGGAGTCCCCGGGGGGATCAGCCCCAGCATTTT
.	TRBV4-1	TRBJ2-5	TRBD2	CASSPGLGRETQYF	TGCGCCAGCAGCCCGGGACTAGGGAGAGAGACCCAGTACTTC
.	TRBV6-2/TRBV6-3	TRBJ2-5	.	CASSDMSIQETQYF	TGTGCCAGCAGTGACATGTCCATTCAAGAGACCCAGTACTTC
.	TRBV29-1	TRBJ2-6	.	CSVLEVTLVPTGANVLTF	TGCAGCGTGCTGGAAGTGACCCTCGTACCCACTGGGGCCAACGTCCTGACTTTC
few	TRBV12-3/TRBV12-4	TRBJ2-3	.	CASSLEGSRTDTQYF	TGTGCCAGCAGTTTGGAGGGCAGCAGGACAGATACGCAGTATTTT
.	TRBV28	TRBJ2-7	.	CAISTGDLSYNEQYF	TGTGCCATCTCGACGGGGGACCTCTCCTACAATGAGCAGTACTTC
.	TRBV20-1	TRBJ2-1	.	CSAESGSKGTNEQFF	TGCAGTGCTGAATCCGGGAGTAAGGGCACCAATGAGCAGTTCTTC
.	TRBV14	TRBJ2-7	TRBD2	CASGTSGLAYEQYF	TGTGCCAGCGGGACTAGCGGGCTAGCGTACGAGCAGTACTTC
.	TRBV27	TRBJ2-1	TRBD2	CASNPGRGNNEQFF	TGTGCCAGCAACCCCGGGAGGGGGAACAATGAGCAGTTCTTC
.	TRBV7-2	TRBJ2-5	TRBD2	CASSYPSSGIQETQYF	TGTGCCAGCAGCTACCCTTCTAGCGGGATACAAGAGACCCAGTACTTC
.	TRBV20-1	TRBJ2-5	TRBD1	CSARDWTGRETQYF	TGCAGTGCTAGAGATTGGACAGGGAGAGAGACCCAGTACTTC
.	TRBV5-1	TRBJ2-1	.	CASSSGPTYNEQFF	TGCGCCAGCAGCTCGGGACCGACCTACAATGAGCAGTTCTTC
.	TRBV4-1	TRBJ1-1	.	CASSQVGDYTEAFF	TGCGCCAGCAGCCAAGTGGGGGATTACACTGAAGCTTTCTTT
.	TRBV4-1	TRBJ2-3	TRBD2	CASSQPGGLDTQYF	TGCGCCAGCAGCCAACCCGGGGGGTTAGATACGCAGTATTTT
.	TRBV27	TRBJ2-1	.	CASSQGLGDYNEQFF	TGTGCCAGCTCTCAGGGGTTGGGGGACTACAATGAGCAGTTCTTC
.	TRBV7-2	TRBJ2-7	TRBD1	CASSFRQGEPYEQYF	TGTGCCAGCAGCTTCCGACAGGGGGAACCCTACGAGCAGTACTTC
.	TRBV6-9	TRBJ2-1	TRBD2	CASSYLRGREYNEQFF	TGTGCCAGCAGTTATCTCCGCGGGAGGGAGTACAATGAGCAGTTCTTC
few	TRBV12-3/TRBV12-4	TRBJ2-5	.	CASSLTPERGRETQYF	TGTGCCAGCAGTTTAACCCCAGAAAGGGGCAGAGAGACCCAGTACTTC
few	TRBV12-3/TRBV12-4	TRBJ2-1	TRBD2	CASNGGGHEQFF	TGTGCCAGCAATGGGGGAGGGCATGAGCAGTTCTTC
.	TRBV20-1	TRBJ1-2	.	CSAREGSANYGYTF	TGCAGTGCTAGAGAGGGTTCCGCTAACTATGGCTACACCTTC
.	TRBV3-1	TRBJ1-6	.	CASRDKTGGYNSPLHF	TGTGCCAGCAGAGACAAGACAGGAGGCTATAATTCACCCCTCCACTTT
.	TRBV11-2	TRBJ2-3	TRBD2	CASSPTSDSTDTQYF	TGTGCCAGCAGCCCAACTAGCGACAGCACAGATACGCAGTATTTT
few	TRBV15	TRBJ2-5	TRBD2	CATSRTSGRSQETQYF	TGTGCCACCAGCAGGACTAGCGGGAGATCCCAAGAGACCCAGTACTTC
.	TRBV15	TRBJ1-6	TRBD1	CATSREGQGSPLHF	TGTGCCACCAGCAGAGAGGGACAGGGTTCACCCCTCCACTTT
few	TRBV4-2	TRBJ2-3	TRBD2	CASSQGPVFSGLAAGDTQYF	TGTGCCAGCAGCCAAGGGCCTGTATTCTCCGGACTAGCGGCGGGAGATACGCAGTATTTT
.	TRBV3-1	TRBJ1-4	.	CASSQGEVNFGKLFF	TGTGCCAGCAGCCAAGGGGAGGTGAATTTCGGAAAACTGTTTTTT
.	TRBV20-1	TRBJ1-1	.	CSARETRGSGTEAFF	TGCAGTGCTAGAGAAACAAGGGGGTCGGGCACTGAAGCTTTCTTT
.	TRBV30	TRBJ1-6	TRBD1	CAWKDRGGFPLHF	TGTGCCTGGAAAGACAGGGGGGGATTTCCCCTCCACTTT
few	TRBV4-1	TRBJ2-7	.	CASSQDGGKAYEQYF	TGCGCCAGCAGCCAAGATGGGGGTAAGGCCTACGAGCAGTACTTC
.	TRBV11-2	TRBJ2-4	TRBD2	CASSIRLEGSGEQYF	TGTGCCAGCAGCATCAGACTGGAAGGGAGCGGGGAGCAGTACTTC
.	TRBV27	TRBJ1-5	.	CASRKTLDSLRYSNQPQHF	TGTGCCAGCAGAAAAACCTTGGACAGCCTTCGTTATAGCAATCAGCCCCAGCATTTT
.	TRBV29-1	TRBJ2-7	.	CTAQVPGYEQYF	TGCACCGCCCAGGTACCCGGCTACGAGCAGTACTTC
.	TRBV4-2	TRBJ2-5	.	CASSQDLWETQYF	TGCGCCAGCAGCCAAGATCTGTGGGAGACCCAGTACTTC
.	TRBV5-1	TRBJ1-4	.	CASSLEGLRGEKLFF	TGCGCCAGCAGCTTGGAGGGGCTGCGGGGTGAAAAACTGTTTTTT
few	TRBV12-3/TRBV12-4	TRBJ2-2	.	CASSWPGPNTGELFF	TGTGCCAGCAGTTGGCCGGGACCAAACACCGGGGAGCTGTTTTTT
.	TRBV5-6	TRBJ2-4	.	CASSLWGGSSIQYF	TGTGCCAGCAGCTTGTGGGGAGGTTCCAGTATACAGTACTTC
once	TRBV18	TRBJ2-6	.	CASSLNTGSGANVLTF	TGTGCCAGCTCACTGAATACAGGGTCTGGGGCCAACGTCCTGACTTTC